Listed below are T cell receptor beta chains from one sample, sequenced in a study of shared clonotypes between healthy human individuals. Generated by immunoSEQ multiplex PCR, the TCRdb table keeps only in-frame clones and is missing some. The sample shows 90,000 to 120,000 clones, around 71% of them seen only once. The sample was memory CD8+ T cells sorted from blood. These receptor sequences come from a woman in her thirties in good health. The CDR3 runs from the conserved cysteine through the conserved F or W. Each record gives: V gene, D gene, J gene, clone size, CDR3 DNA, CDR3 protein. The D gene is left open where the match is weak. Size values are once, few and many counts, or a class for expanded clones, and some rows have none.

v_call: TRBV10-3
d_call: .
j_call: TRBJ1-1
clone_size: .
cdr3_nt: TGTGCCATCAGCAGGGATTCTTGGGGGACTGAAGCTTTCTTT
cdr3_aa: CAISRDSWGTEAFF

v_call: TRBV11-2
d_call: TRBD1
j_call: TRBJ2-1
clone_size: .
cdr3_nt: TGTGCCAGCAGCTCCGGACAGGGGTACAATGAGCAGTTCTTC
cdr3_aa: CASSSGQGYNEQFF

v_call: TRBV4-2
d_call: TRBD2
j_call: TRBJ2-3
clone_size: .
cdr3_nt: TGTGCCAGCAGCCAAGATCTGGCTAGCGGGAGAACAGATACGCAGTATTTT
cdr3_aa: CASSQDLASGRTDTQYF

v_call: TRBV5-1
d_call: .
j_call: TRBJ2-5
clone_size: .
cdr3_nt: TGCGCCAGCAGCCCCGGGGTACGGGAGACCCAGTACTTC
cdr3_aa: CASSPGVRETQYF

v_call: TRBV5-6
d_call: TRBD2
j_call: TRBJ2-1
clone_size: .
cdr3_nt: TGTGCCAGCAGCTTGCGTAGCGGGAGGAATAATGAGCAGTTCTTC
cdr3_aa: CASSLRSGRNNEQFF

v_call: TRBV5-1
d_call: TRBD2
j_call: TRBJ2-7
clone_size: once
cdr3_nt: TGCGCCAGCAGCCCCGGGACTAGCGGGAATCAGCAGTACTTC
cdr3_aa: CASSPGTSGNQQYF

v_call: TRBV13
d_call: .
j_call: TRBJ2-2
clone_size: .
cdr3_nt: TGTGCCAGCAGCTTAGAAGGAGAGGGGTCCGGGGAGCTGTTTTTT
cdr3_aa: CASSLEGEGSGELFF

v_call: TRBV27
d_call: .
j_call: TRBJ2-7
clone_size: .
cdr3_nt: TGTGCCAGCAGTTATAGAAGGGTAGATTTCCACGAGCAGTACTTC
cdr3_aa: CASSYRRVDFHEQYF

v_call: TRBV27
d_call: TRBD1
j_call: TRBJ1-2
clone_size: few
cdr3_nt: TGTGCCAGCAGGAAGACAGGGTCTGGCTACACCTTC
cdr3_aa: CASRKTGSGYTF

v_call: TRBV6-4
d_call: TRBD1
j_call: TRBJ2-7
clone_size: many
cdr3_nt: TGTGCCAGCAGTGCATCACCGGGACAGGGGACGGACGAGCAGTACTTC
cdr3_aa: CASSASPGQGTDEQYF

v_call: TRBV4-1
d_call: .
j_call: TRBJ2-7
clone_size: .
cdr3_nt: TGCGCCAGCAGCCAAGTTGGGCCCCCTTCGAACGAGCAGTACTTC
cdr3_aa: CASSQVGPPSNEQYF

v_call: TRBV6-4
d_call: TRBD1
j_call: TRBJ2-3
clone_size: .
cdr3_nt: TGTGCCAGCAGCGCTTCACAGGGGAGCACAGATACGCAGTATTTT
cdr3_aa: CASSASQGSTDTQYF

v_call: TRBV19
d_call: .
j_call: TRBJ2-1
clone_size: .
cdr3_nt: TGTGCCAGTAGTATTTGGTCTGGGGGAGATATTGAGCAGTTCTTC
cdr3_aa: CASSIWSGGDIEQFF

v_call: TRBV6-4
d_call: .
j_call: TRBJ2-6
clone_size: .
cdr3_nt: TGTGCCAGCAGTGAGGGGGGGGCCAACGTCCTGACTTTC
cdr3_aa: CASSEGGANVLTF

v_call: TRBV4-2
d_call: .
j_call: TRBJ2-6
clone_size: few
cdr3_nt: TGTGCCAGCAGCCAAGATCGGTCAGGGGGGGCCAACGTCCTGACTTTC
cdr3_aa: CASSQDRSGGANVLTF

v_call: TRBV7-9
d_call: .
j_call: TRBJ1-5
clone_size: .
cdr3_nt: TGTGCCAGTAGGGGGGAGGGCAATCAGCCCCAGCATTTT
cdr3_aa: CASRGEGNQPQHF

v_call: TRBV19
d_call: .
j_call: TRBJ2-1
clone_size: many
cdr3_nt: TGTGCCAGTAGTCCGTGGGCCGCCTACAATGAGCAGTTCTTC
cdr3_aa: CASSPWAAYNEQFF

v_call: TRBV11-2
d_call: .
j_call: TRBJ2-7
clone_size: .
cdr3_nt: TGTGCCAGCAGCCCGGTGGGCCTAGCTTCGTACGAGCAGTACTTC
cdr3_aa: CASSPVGLASYEQYF

v_call: TRBV25-1
d_call: .
j_call: TRBJ2-7
clone_size: .
cdr3_nt: TGTGCCAGCAGTAATAGGGGTAGCTACGAGCAGTACTTC
cdr3_aa: CASSNRGSYEQYF

v_call: TRBV11-2
d_call: .
j_call: TRBJ2-7
clone_size: .
cdr3_nt: TGTGCCAGCAGCTTAGATCCGTTTGACGGGTACCTAAGGAGCTCCTACGAGCAGTACTTC
cdr3_aa: CASSLDPFDGYLRSSYEQYF

v_call: TRBV2
d_call: .
j_call: TRBJ2-5
clone_size: .
cdr3_nt: TGTGCCAGCAGTGGAAGGGGGGTGTCGCTGACAACCCAGTACTTC
cdr3_aa: CASSGRGVSLTTQYF

v_call: TRBV29-1
d_call: .
j_call: TRBJ1-1
clone_size: .
cdr3_nt: TGCAGCGTTGGTGGGGGAGCAGGGCAGCTCCGAATGAACACTGAAGCTTTCTTT
cdr3_aa: CSVGGGAGQLRMNTEAFF

v_call: TRBV10-3
d_call: TRBD1
j_call: TRBJ1-5
clone_size: few
cdr3_nt: TGTGCCATCAGTGATGACAGGGATCAGCCCCAGCATTTT
cdr3_aa: CAISDDRDQPQHF

v_call: TRBV29-1
d_call: .
j_call: TRBJ2-2
clone_size: .
cdr3_nt: TGCAGCGTTGGGACGAACACCGGGGAGCTGTTTTTT
cdr3_aa: CSVGTNTGELFF

v_call: TRBV2
d_call: .
j_call: TRBJ2-5
clone_size: .
cdr3_nt: TGTGCCAGCAGCGATCAGCTCCCACACGTACAAGAGACCCAGTACTTC
cdr3_aa: CASSDQLPHVQETQYF

v_call: TRBV20-1
d_call: .
j_call: TRBJ2-4
clone_size: .
cdr3_nt: TGCAGTGCCCTCGGGGGAAACATTCAGTACTTC
cdr3_aa: CSALGGNIQYF

v_call: TRBV28
d_call: .
j_call: TRBJ2-5
clone_size: .
cdr3_nt: TGTGCCAGCAGTTCGAGAGGGCGATTTTCGGAGACCCAGTACTTC
cdr3_aa: CASSSRGRFSETQYF

v_call: TRBV7-9
d_call: TRBD2
j_call: TRBJ2-1
clone_size: .
cdr3_nt: TGTGCCAGCAGCTCGCACCCAGTTAGCGGGTGGAACAATGAGCAGTTCTTC
cdr3_aa: CASSSHPVSGWNNEQFF